This TCR beta chain was recorded in a study of CD8 T cells in Susac syndrome. Treatment-naive patients with stable or active relapsing-remitting disease served as multiple sclerosis controls. Bulk CD8+ and CD4+ cells came from magnetic negative isolation; CD8+ TEMRA by FACS. The RNA, about 0.5 to 1 ug, was put through reverse transcription using random hexamers. It was immunoSEQ multiplex PCR that amplified TCR beta CDR3 across 54 Vbeta and 13 Jbeta. TCRdb ran MiXCR on the immunoSEQ multiplex PCR reads and lists one entry per CDR3 protein. The data contain a few hundred thousand distinct CDR3 sequences, 85% to 90% of them singletons. The CDR3 consists of 14 residues. CDR1 is MGHDK, CDR2 SYGVNS, per germline. Trimming removed 7 bases at V and 1 base at J, with 13 bases between.

Sequencing was carried out using CD8+ T cells from PBMCs. The clonotype was recovered from a human donor with multiple sclerosis. This rearrangement joins TRBV25-1 to TRBJ1-2; a weak D match, TRBD1 (5 bases). The CDR3 loop reads CASTSGQGNYGYTF. The CDR3 nucleotides are TGTGCCAGCACTTCCGGGCAGGGTAACTATGGCTACACCTTC.